Shown below are 2 T cell receptor beta chains from a single sample sequenced in a study of cytomegalovirus exposure and HLA in healthy donors. Primers for the PCR totalled 60 Vbeta and 13 Jbeta. The repertoire was sequenced with immunoSEQ multiplex PCR; TCRdb's copy has only in-frame clones and lacks some. The table has 140,000 or so clones, about 82% seen once. Sequenced input: PBMCs. The receptor set was obtained from a male donor in good health and CMV-seronegative.

This chain connects TRBV21-1 to TRBJ2-7; the D call in the table, TRBD1, was not verified against the DNA. TRBV21-1 is listed as a pseudogene. The CDR3 runs to 16 residues. CDR3 residues: CASSKARGHPSYEQYF. The CDR3 DNA sequence: TGTGCCAGCAGCAAAGCAAGGGGACACCCATCCTACGAGCAGTACTTC.

The V call is TRBV11-2, the J call TRBJ1-5, with D perhaps matching TRBD1 (5 bases). Between the trimmed V and J ends, which lost 1 base and 4 bases, there was a span of 5 bases. This CDR3 region has 13 residues. Looked up from germline, CDR1 is SGHAT and CDR2 is FQNNGV. The CDR3 sequence: CASSLGQNQPQHF. The DNA of the CDR3 is TGTGCCAGCAGCTTAGGACAGAATCAGCCCCAGCATTTT.